A single T cell receptor beta chain is shown here with its context. Its antigen is as yet unknown. The data were obtained in a study of identical twins. Study observations and caveats: Beta clonotypes that were abundant in cord blood contained fewer insertions, a pattern absent from memory repertoires.

Using its own MiXCR run on the 5' RACE reads, TCRdb lists one record per CDR3 protein. The sample yields around 300,000 distinct CDR3 sequences, about 8.9% seen once. V shed 2 bases and J shed 8 bases, with 10 bases lying between them. The CDR3 consists of 13 residues. CDR1 and CDR2 from the germline V gene are SGHNT and YENEEA. These data were likewise used in another study, on yellow fever vaccine responses in identical twins. As that study records: The T cell response to vaccination in identical twins was reportedly partly convergent and partly personalized.

The TCR comes from a woman aged 18-29 years in good health. This chain joins TRBV11-3 and TRBJ2-4; TRBD1 might be the D (6 bases). The sample comprised memory (CD45RO+) T cells sorted from blood. In DNA form, the CDR3 reads TGTGCCAGCAGCTTAACAGGGCTAGACATTCAGTACTTC. Residues: CASSLTGLDIQYF.